A selection of T cell receptor beta chains follows, all from one sample in a study of Ad26.COV2.S vaccination and SARS-CoV-2 variants. Assay: immunoSEQ multiplex PCR; the TCRdb copy retains only in-frame clones and omits some. The sample lists approximately 460,000 clones, 70% to 90% seen once, with more than 1.5% in the top ten. The sequencing used peripheral blood, collected in a trial of Ad26.COV2.S vaccine versus placebo. Source of these receptors: a person aged 18-60 years who received the Ad26.COV2.S COVID-19 vaccine or a placebo. CDR3s include the opening cysteine and the closing phenylalanine or tryptophan. The order of the fields is D gene, V gene, clone size, J gene, CDR3 DNA, CDR3 protein. D genes are given only for firm matches. Size tells how often a clone was seen (once, few, many) or the class of an expanded clone, and some rows leave it out.

-	TRBV21-1	-	TRBJ2-1	TGTGCCAGCAGCAAAGGGTTGCGGGCACGTGAGCAGTTCTTC	CASSKGLRAREQFF
-	TRBV6-5	-	TRBJ2-2	TGTGCCAGCAGTTCCCGGGACACGGGGACCGGGGAGCTGTTTTTT	CASSSRDTGTGELFF
TRBD1	TRBV4-2	once	TRBJ2-5	TGTGCCAGCAGCCAAGACGACAGGGGATTTCGGGAGACCCAGTACTTC	CASSQDDRGFRETQYF
-	TRBV6-1	once	TRBJ1-2	TGTGCCAGCAGTGAGACGGGGTATGGCTACACCTTC	CASSETGYGYTF
-	TRBV14	-	TRBJ1-1	TGTGCCAGCAGCTATCGGGGGGGAACTGAAGCTTTCTTT	CASSYRGGTEAFF
-	TRBV5-1	-	TRBJ1-2	TGCGCCAGCAGCTCCGGGACCGCCTATGGCTACACCTTC	CASSSGTAYGYTF
TRBD1	TRBV24-1	-	TRBJ2-1	TGTGCCACCAGTGACCTCGGGACAGGCAATGAGCAGTTCTTC	CATSDLGTGNEQFF
TRBD1	TRBV5-1	-	TRBJ1-5	TGCGCCAGCAGCTTGGGGACAGGGAATCAGCCCCAGCATTTT	CASSLGTGNQPQHF
-	TRBV12-3/TRBV12-4	-	TRBJ2-7	TGTGCCAGCAGTTTTAATCCCTCCTACGAGCAGTACTTC	CASSFNPSYEQYF
-	TRBV2	-	TRBJ2-1	TGTGCCAGCATCGGCGGGGCTTACAATGAGCAGTTCTTC	CASIGGAYNEQFF
-	TRBV19	-	TRBJ1-1	TGTGCCAGCGCCCGCCCGGAGAGGACTGAAGCTTTCTTT	CASARPERTEAFF
TRBD2	TRBV7-6	-	TRBJ2-2	TGTGCCAGCAGACTAGCGGGAGGGAACACCGGGGAGCTGTTTTTT	CASRLAGGNTGELFF
-	TRBV30	-	TRBJ1-6	TGTGCCTGGAGTCGAGGGGAAGATAATTCACCCCTCCACTTT	CAWSRGEDNSPLHF
-	TRBV18	-	TRBJ1-5	TGTGCCAGCTCACATAATCAGGGTGACAATCAGCCCCAGCATTTT	CASSHNQGDNQPQHF
TRBD2	TRBV4-1	-	TRBJ2-1	TGCGCCAGCAGCCAAGGATCTAGCGGGGGGGGATACAATGAGCAGTTCTTC	CASSQGSSGGGYNEQFF
-	TRBV29-1	-	TRBJ1-2	TGCAGCGTTGTTATGGGACGGTATGGCTACACCTTC	CSVVMGRYGYTF
-	TRBV19	-	TRBJ1-5	TGTGCCAGTAGTTCCCATGGGGGTAGCAATCAGCCCCAGCATTTT	CASSSHGGSNQPQHF
-	TRBV5-1	-	TRBJ1-3	TGCGCCAGCAGCTTGTCGCCGGGGAATTCCGGAAACACCATATATTTT	CASSLSPGNSGNTIYF
TRBD2	TRBV19	-	TRBJ2-1	TGTGCCAGTAGGTTAACTAGCGGGCCTATGAGCTCCTACAATGAGCAGTTCTTC	CASRLTSGPMSSYNEQFF
TRBD2	TRBV2	-	TRBJ2-7	TGTGCCAGCAGTGAAAGGAGCGGGGAGACCTACGAGCAGTACTTC	CASSERSGETYEQYF
-	TRBV5-1	-	TRBJ2-5	TGCGCCAGCAGGCGGGACTTAGGACAAGAGACCCAGTACTTC	CASRRDLGQETQYF
TRBD2	TRBV5-1	-	TRBJ2-2	TGCGCCAGCAGCTCAGGACCGGGACTAGCGGGAGGAAGTCGCTACGGGGAGCTGTTTTTT	CASSSGPGLAGGSRYGELFF
TRBD2	TRBV7-8	once	TRBJ2-1	TGTGCCAGCAGCCCCCCTTTCCTGGGACTAGCGAACAATGAGCAGTTCTTC	CASSPPFLGLANNEQFF
-	TRBV7-9	-	TRBJ2-1	TGTGCCAGCAGCCCCGATGGACAGTACAATGAGCAGTTCTTC	CASSPDGQYNEQFF
-	TRBV15	-	TRBJ1-5	TGTGCCACCAGCGATCCCGGGTGGGTCAATCAGCCCCAGCATTTT	CATSDPGWVNQPQHF